The 26 T cell receptor beta chains below were found in one sample sequenced in a study of CD8 T cells in Susac syndrome. Reverse transcription used roughly 0.45 to 1 ug RNA and random hexamers. MiXCR, applied by TCRdb to the immunoSEQ multiplex PCR reads, yields one record per CDR3 protein. The sample lists 180,000 or so distinct CDR3 sequences; 85% to 95% were seen once. The sequenced sample consisted of CD4+ T cells from PBMCs. These receptors were taken from a human donor in good health.

This chain joins TRBV27 and TRBJ2-1, with TRBD1 identical over 7 bases. From germline, CDR1 is MNHEY and CDR2 SMNVEV (reference sequence). V gave up 8 bases and J gave up 1 base; unmatched junction bases: 8. CDR3 length: 15 residues. CDR3 loop: CASGRQGGSYNEQFF. Written as DNA, the CDR3 is TGTGCCAGCGGAAGACAGGGTGGGTCCTACAATGAGCAGTTCTTC.

This chain joins TRBV28 and TRBJ2-4; D may be TRBD1 (5 bases). This CDR3 has 13 amino acids. V lost 4 bases, J lost 8 bases, and 12 bases lay in between. Germline V lookup: CDR1 MDHEN, CDR2 SYDVKM. As DNA, the CDR3 is TGTGCCAGCAGTTCGCCAGGGCTCTACATTCAGTACTTC. The encoded protein is CASSSPGLYIQYF.

The gene calls are TRBV20-1 and TRBJ1-2, with 8 bases identical to TRBD1. This CDR3 is 15 amino acids long. V shed 2 bases and J 3 bases; nucleotides not matched to a gene: 8. Germline values: CDR1 DFQATT, CDR2 SNEGSKA (reference sequence). The CDR3 coding sequence is TGCAGTGCTAGAAACCCGGACAGGGATGACTATGGCTACACCTTC. Residues: CSARNPDRDDYGYTF.

J is TRBJ1-5 and V is TRBV10-2; D is ambiguous. This CDR3 has 12 amino acids. V lost 2 bases, J lost 7 bases, and 6 bases lay in between. Looked up from germline, CDR1 is WSHSY and CDR2 is SAAADI. CDR3 amino acids: CASSEPNQPQHF. The CDR3 bases are TGCGCCAGCAGTGAGCCCAACCAGCCCCAGCATTTT.

V usage is TRBV5-1 and J usage is TRBJ2-3; 8 bases agree with TRBD1. V lost 7 bases and J lost 3; bases outside the gene matches: 7. The CDR3 is 14 amino acids. Germline V gene sequence: CDR1 SGHRS, CDR2 YFSETQ. The CDR3 protein is CASGTGGGTDTQYF. CDR3 nucleotide sequence: TGCGCCAGCGGTACAGGGGGTGGTACAGATACGCAGTATTTT.

The table lists this clonotype with a count of one. J is TRBJ1-1 and V is TRBV19; tentative D call: TRBD1 (5 bases). The CDR3 spans 13 residues. Deletions cut 7 bases from V and 3 bases from J, with 12 bases between. Germline V gene data show CDR1 as LNHDA and CDR2 as SQIVND (reference sequence). CDR3 in DNA: TGTGCCAGTAAAAGTACCAGGGACACTGAAGCTTTCTTT. This gives the protein CASKSTRDTEAFF.

This rearrangement joins TRBV12-3 or TRBV12-4 to TRBJ2-7; the D gene is possibly TRBD1 (6 bases). The CDR3 totals 13 residues. V lost 6 bases, J lost 9 bases, and 18 bases lay in between. The CDR3 DNA follows: TGTGCCAGCAGCCCAGGGTCTGGGGGCGGGCAGTACGTC. This sequence encodes CASSPGSGGGQYV.

The CDR3 reads CASSKPGDWVNEQFF. The DNA of the CDR3 is TGTGCCAGCTCCAAACCTGGAGACTGGGTCAATGAGCAGTTCTTC. This chain joins TRBV25-1 and TRBJ2-1, with D unresolved. Deletions cut 8 bases from V and 6 bases from J, with 20 bases between. Germline V gene lookup returns CDR1 MGHDK and CDR2 SYGVNS. The CDR3 consists of 15 residues.

This clonotype was recorded once. The genes are TRBV20-1 and TRBJ2-7, with D tentatively TRBD1 (5 bases). Germline CDR1 DFQATT, CDR2 SNEGSKA (reference sequence). The CDR3 spans 11 residues. The germline V and J ends were trimmed by 1 base and 6 bases, with 7 bases remaining between them. CDR3 DNA: TGCAGTGCTAGAGGGGGCCGCGAGCAGTACTTC. Protein: CSARGGREQYF.

The table lists this clonotype with a count of one. This chain links TRBV9 with TRBJ2-2; no reliable D call. Trimming removed 7 bases from V and 7 bases from J, with 11 bases in between. The CDR3 runs 12 residues. Germline CDR1 and CDR2: SGDLS and YYNGEE. The chain's CDR3 is CASDSTSGELFF. CDR3 sequence (DNA): TGTGCCAGCGACTCAACGAGCGGGGAGCTGTTTTTT. Using reference TRBV9 and TRBJ2-2 for the parts outside the CDR3, the full variable domain is DSGVTQTPKHLITATGQRVTLRCSPRSGDLSVYWYQQSLDQGLQFLIQYYNGEERAKGNILERFSAQQFPDLHSELNLSSLELGDSALYFCASDSTSGELFFGEGSRLTVL.

The J gene is TRBJ2-5, the V gene TRBV4-1; the D gene is possibly TRBD2 (5 bases). Germline assignment: CDR1 MGHRA and CDR2 YSYEKL. CDR3 size: 13 residues. V lost 5 bases to trimming and J lost 4 bases, with 11 bases between them. The CDR3 here is CASSGGPLETQYF. Written as DNA, the CDR3 is TGCGCCAGCAGCGGAGGCCCCTTAGAGACCCAGTACTTC.

This chain uses TRBV5-4 with TRBJ2-5; maybe TRBD1 (5 bases). The CDR3 is 15 amino acids. Trimming shortened V by 0 bases and J by 0 bases, and 9 bases separated the two germline ends. Germline V gene lookup returns CDR1 SGHNT and CDR2 YYREEE (reference sequence). The CDR3 nucleotides read TGTGCCAGCAGCTTGGAGGGGTCCAACCAAGAGACCCAGTACTTC. Translation gives CASSLEGSNQETQYF.

The rearrangement links TRBV10-3 to TRBJ1-4, with D possibly TRBD1 on 6 matching bases. The CDR3 length is 14 residues. Germline CDR1 and CDR2: ENHRY and SYGVKD. V was cut by 10 bases and J by 5 bases, with 17 bases left in between. The CDR3 is CATRFRGENEKLFF. CDR3 coding DNA: TGTGCCACCCGATTCAGGGGCGAGAATGAAAAACTGTTTTTT.

This sequence joins TRBV27 and TRBJ2-5; no clear D gene. Trimming removed 10 bases from V and 4 bases from J, with 10 bases in between. The CDR3 consists of 11 residues. Germline loops: CDR1 MNHEY, CDR2 SMNVEV (reference sequence). This CDR3 is CATGIRETQYF. CDR3 nucleotides: TGTGCCACTGGAATTAGAGAGACCCAGTACTTC.

The chain uses TRBV11-2 and TRBJ2-3; TRBD2 matches at 11 bases. The CDR3 runs to 16 residues. After removal of 5 bases from V and 4 bases from J, the junction contained 8 bases not matched to a gene. Per germline, CDR1 SGHAT and CDR2 FQNNGV. CDR3 DNA: TGTGCCAGCAGCCCAATTAGCGGGAGGGCCTCAGATACGCAGTATTTT. Translation: CASSPISGRASDTQYF.

The genes are TRBV7-2 and TRBJ2-5; TRBD2 matches at 7 bases. This CDR3 spans 14 amino acids. After removal of 5 bases from V and 6 bases from J, the junction contained 9 bases not matched to a gene. Per germline, CDR1 SGHTA and CDR2 FQGNSA. The chain's CDR3 is CASSQGLPLKTQYF. The CDR3 nucleotides read TGTGCCAGCAGCCAGGGACTACCCCTAAAGACCCAGTACTTC.

This chain links TRBV30 with TRBJ1-2; D call uncertain. The CDR3 extends over 13 amino acids. The germline V gene has CDR1 GTSNPN and CDR2 SVGIG (reference sequence). The V end was cut by 2 bases, the J end by 0 bases, with 7 bases between. CDR3 nucleotide sequence: TGTGCCTGGAGTTGGGGAGCTAACTATGGCTACACCTTC. This sequence encodes CAWSWGANYGYTF.

The chain links TRBV4-1 to TRBJ1-1; 7 bases are shared with TRBD1. Germline V gene lookup returns CDR1 MGHRA and CDR2 YSYEKL. This CDR3 contains 15 residues. The J segment lost 1 base and the V segment lost 8 bases, leaving 10 bases of the junction unmatched. The CDR3 region has the DNA TGCGCCAGCCCATCCCGACAGGGACAGAACACTGAAGCTTTCTTT. This codes for CASPSRQGQNTEAFF.

The CDR3, as DNA: TGTGCCAGCAGTTACGACCACTACAATGAGCAGTTCTTC. It specifies CASSYDHYNEQFF. This chain links TRBV6-2 or TRBV6-3 with TRBJ2-1; unclear D gene. Germline CDR1 is MNHEY and CDR2 is SVGEGT. V dropped 2 bases and J dropped 3 bases, with 5 bases sitting between them. The CDR3 has 13 residues.

This clonotype came up a few times. CDR3 amino acids: CASSLEGAYEQYV. In DNA, the CDR3 is TGTGCCAGCAGCCTAGAGGGAGCCTACGAGCAGTACGTC. This chain links TRBV28 with TRBJ2-7; the D gene is possibly TRBD2 (5 bases). Germline V CDR1 and CDR2: MDHEN, SYDVKM. V was clipped by 6 bases and J by 2 bases, with 11 bases between them. CDR3 length: 13 residues.

As DNA, the CDR3 is TGCAGTGCTGGACATCGGGGGGAACAGCCCCAGCATTTT. The encoded protein is CSAGHRGEQPQHF. The chain joins TRBV20-1 to TRBJ1-5, with a tentative D call TRBD1 (5 bases). V shed 5 bases and J shed 7 bases, with 15 bases lying between them. The CDR3 is 13 amino acids. From germline, CDR1 is DFQATT and CDR2 SNEGSKA (reference sequence).

Here the CDR3 DNA reads TGTGCCTGGAGTGTCGGTCCGTACACCGGGGAGCTGTTTTTT. This gives the protein CAWSVGPYTGELFF. V gene TRBV30 combines with J gene TRBJ2-2; D ambiguous. Germline V gene data show CDR1 as GTSNPN and CDR2 as SVGIG (reference sequence). CDR3 length: 14 amino acids. V dropped 0 bases and J dropped 3 bases, with 8 bases sitting between them.

CDR3 amino acids: CASSQGAGTSGYNEQFF. DNA of the CDR3: TGTGCCAGCAGCCAAGGGGCCGGGACTAGCGGTTACAATGAGCAGTTCTTC. V is TRBV3-1 and J is TRBJ2-1; TRBD2 aligns across 11 bases. This CDR3 spans 17 amino acids. V was clipped by 1 base and J by 4 bases; unmatched bases: 6. Germline values: CDR1 LGHDT, CDR2 YNNKEL (reference sequence).

V usage is TRBV7-9 and J usage is TRBJ1-2, with D possibly matching TRBD1 (5 bases). This CDR3 contains 14 residues. The V end was cut by 4 bases, the J end by 4 bases, with 13 bases between. Per the germline V gene, CDR1 is SEHNR and CDR2 is FQNEAQ (reference sequence). The CDR3, as DNA: TGTGCCAGCAGCTCCCCGGGAGGGGTCTATGGCTACACCTTC. Translating gives CASSSPGGVYGYTF.

This clonotype was detected once. The V gene is TRBV3-1, the J gene TRBJ1-2, with TRBD1 as a possible D gene (5 bases). The CDR3 totals 13 residues. With 7 bases removed from V and 8 bases from J, the gap between germline ends came to 17 bases. Germline V gene data show CDR1 as LGHDT and CDR2 as YNNKEL (reference sequence). The CDR3 spells CASTALGGQGYTF. For the CDR3, the DNA is TGTGCCAGCACTGCCCTGGGGGGTCAGGGCTACACCTTC. The full variable domain, completed using reference TRBV3-1 and TRBJ1-2, is DTAVSQTPKYLVTQMGNDKSIKCEQNLGHDTMYWYKQDSKKFLKIMFSYNNKELIINETVPNRFSPKSPDKAHLNLHINSLELGDSAVYFCASTALGGQGYTFGSGTRLTVV.

J is TRBJ1-1 and V is TRBV3-1, with D possibly matching TRBD1 (5 bases). V shed 2 bases and J shed 6 bases, with 10 bases lying between them. The CDR3 spans 13 residues. Germline V gives CDR1 LGHDT, CDR2 YNNKEL (reference sequence). The DNA of the CDR3 is TGTGCCAGCAGCCAACGACGGGGGGCTGAAGCTTTCTTT. It encodes CASSQRRGAEAFF.